These 32 T cell receptor beta chains originate from one sample sequenced in a study of Graves' ophthalmopathy and Graves' hyperthyroidism. The authors amplified TCR beta CDR3 regions, and they did so from RNA transcripts for repertoire sequencing. RT-PCR with HTBI primers came first, then second-round multiplex PCR. TCRdb used MiXCR to reprocess the multiplex PCR reads, holding one entry per CDR3 protein. The sample yields over a million distinct CDR3 sequences, less than 45% seen once. Sequencing was done on a sample of peripheral blood or thyroid tissue (not recorded which). Source of these receptors: an adult man with Graves' hyperthyroidism.

This clonotype showed up many times. The CDR3 spells CASSLDWDSEQYF. CDR3 DNA sequence: TGTGCCAGCAGCTTAGACTGGGACAGCGAGCAGTACTTC. The chain has TRBV7-2 and TRBJ2-7, with TRBD1 identical over 7 bases. From germline, CDR1 is SGHTA and CDR2 FQGNSA. Germline trimming cut 1 base from V and 6 bases from J; bases unmatched to any gene: 3. CDR3 size: 13 residues.

This chain links TRBV10-3 with TRBJ2-7; 7 bases are shared with TRBD1. The CDR3 sequence is 14 residues long. V trimming: 6 bases; J trimming: 7 bases; junction bases outside the gene matches: 12. Per germline, CDR1 ENHRY and CDR2 SYGVKD. DNA of the CDR3: TGTGCCATCAGCGTTTCAACAGGGGCGAGGGAGCAGTACTTC. This gives the protein CAISVSTGAREQYF.

CDR3 sequence reads: CASSPPGKTAYEQYF. The CDR3 DNA follows: TGTGCCAGCTCACCACCCGGTAAGACCGCCTACGAGCAGTACTTC. The V call is TRBV18, the J call TRBJ2-7, with D hard to call. Per the germline V gene, CDR1 is KGHSH and CDR2 is LQKENI. CDR3 size: 15 residues. V lost 0 bases and J 2 bases, leaving 11 bases between the germline ends.

This clonotype was counted a few times. The chain carries TRBV15 and TRBJ1-2; possibly TRBD1 for D (6 bases). Germline CDR1 and CDR2: LNHNV and YYDKDF (reference sequence). The CDR3 spans 13 residues. Trimming left V 6 bases short and J 2 bases short, with 10 bases between. CDR3 loop: CATSGGGNYGYTF. The DNA for the CDR3 is TGTGCCACCAGTGGGGGCGGCAACTATGGCTACACCTTC.

The chain has TRBV9 and TRBJ2-2, with D perhaps matching TRBD1 or TRBD2 (5 bases each). Germline-derived CDR1 and CDR2 are SGDLS and YYNGEE. This CDR3 is built from 17 residues. The V end was cut by 4 bases, the J end by 1 base, with 17 bases between. CDR3 protein: CASSQDWDLLNTGELFF. As DNA, the CDR3 is TGTGCCAGCAGCCAAGACTGGGACCTTCTGAACACCGGGGAGCTGTTTTTT. Looking up the rest from reference TRBV9 and TRBJ2-2 gives the full variable domain: DSGVTQTPKHLITATGQRVTLRCSPRSGDLSVYWYQQSLDQGLQFLIQYYNGEERAKGNILERFSAQQFPDLHSELNLSSLELGDSALYFCASSQDWDLLNTGELFFGEGSRLTVL.

J is TRBJ1-1 and V is TRBV6-5; no definite D call. This CDR3 spans 15 amino acids. Trimming cost V 5 bases and J 0 bases, with 13 bases left between them. Germline V gene lookup returns CDR1 MNHEY and CDR2 SVGAGI. CDR3 nucleotides: TGTGCCAGCAGTCCCTTATCGCCAGTGAACACTGAAGCTTTCTTT. This translates into CASSPLSPVNTEAFF.

The chain's CDR3 is CASSQQGAGPYEQYF. CDR3 DNA sequence: TGTGCCAGCAGCCAACAGGGGGCTGGGCCCTACGAGCAGTACTTC. The chain joins TRBV14 to TRBJ2-7, with 8 bases identical to TRBD1. The CDR3 extends over 15 amino acids. The germline V gene encodes CDR1 SGHDN and CDR2 FVKESK. V dropped 2 bases and J dropped 2; count of bases not matched to a gene: 5.

This clonotype was seen only a few times. The V call is TRBV19, the J call TRBJ1-5, with D possibly matching TRBD1 (5 bases). The CDR3 is made up of 15 amino acids. Germline CDR1 LNHDA, CDR2 SQIVND (reference sequence). V gave up 3 bases and J gave up 2 bases, with 11 bases separating them. CDR3 DNA sequence: TGTGCCAGTAGTATTGTCTTGGGGGGCAATCAGCCCCAGCATTTT. Its protein is CASSIVLGGNQPQHF.

V gene TRBV25-1 combines with J gene TRBJ1-1; D is uncertain. The germline V gene encodes CDR1 MGHDK and CDR2 SYGVNS. This CDR3 is 15 amino acids long. V was trimmed by 5 bases and J by 3 bases, leaving 16 bases between them. This CDR3 is CASSPGGREYTEAFF. The CDR3 DNA sequence: TGTGCCAGCAGTCCAGGCGGACGTGAGTACACTGAAGCTTTCTTT.

Notes on this clonotype: Since a much larger clone is just one base distant, this may be a read error. The chain links TRBV9 to TRBJ1-5, with TRBD1 identical over 7 bases. The germline V gene has CDR1 SGDLS and CDR2 YYNGEE. The CDR3 sequence is 14 residues long. Trimming took 7 bases from V and 6 from J; bases not matched to a gene: 10. The CDR3 protein is CASGPQGGPQPQHF. The CDR3 DNA sequence: TGTGCCAGCGGCCCCCAGGGGGGCCCTCAGCCCCAGCATTTT.

For this clonotype: The limits of the CDR3 on the DNA are not certain, so only TCRdb's listed CDR3 is given. The rearrangement joins TRBV10-3 to TRBJ2-5; the listed D gene, TRBD2, was not tested against the DNA. The CDR3 spans 23 residues, counting both ends. Germline V gene data show CDR1 as ENHRY and CDR2 as SYGVKD. CDR3 sequence: CAISQSPRNYGYTFGSGRETQYF.

The CDR3 sequence is CASSEAGAGDTQYF. Written as DNA, the CDR3 is TGTGCCAGCAGCGAAGCGGGAGCGGGAGATACGCAGTATTTT. This chain joins TRBV5-4 and TRBJ2-3; 8 nucleotides agree with TRBD2. In germline, CDR1 is SGHNT, CDR2 YYREEE (reference sequence). J lost 5 bases, V lost 4 bases, and 6 bases had no gene match. The CDR3 has 14 residues.

This clonotype was detected many times. The rearrangement uses TRBV29-1 and TRBJ2-7; 7 bases fit TRBD2. CDR3 length: 16 residues. Germline CDR1 is SQVTM and CDR2 is ANQGSEA. The trim removed 6 bases at V and 2 bases at J, leaving 16 bases unmatched. CDR3 sequence: CSVGGGRGRGAYEQYF. The DNA of the CDR3 is TGCAGCGTGGGGGGGGGTCGCGGCCGCGGGGCCTACGAGCAGTACTTC.

J is TRBJ1-2 and V is TRBV20-1; weak D call: TRBD1 (6 bases). The V end lost 4 bases, the J end lost 2 bases, and 14 bases lay between the germline ends. The CDR3 has 14 amino acids. The V gene's germline CDR1 is DFQATT and CDR2 SNEGSKA (reference sequence). Here the CDR3 DNA reads TGCAGTGCTATTAGGCCTGGACAGAACTATGGCTACACCTTC. It is translated as CSAIRPGQNYGYTF.

The chain links TRBV9 to TRBJ2-2; possible D gene TRBD2, 6 bases. There are 15 residues in the CDR3. Germline values: CDR1 SGDLS, CDR2 YYNGEE. V gave up 3 bases and J gave up 7 bases, with 16 bases separating them. The CDR3, as DNA: TGTGCCAGCAGCGCCTGGACTACTCTTGGCGGGGAGCTGTTTTTT. This gives the protein CASSAWTTLGGELFF.

The genes are TRBV10-3 and TRBJ1-6; D remains ambiguous. Trimming shortened V by 10 bases and J by 3 bases, and 10 bases separated the two germline ends. CDR1 is ENHRY, CDR2 SYGVKD, per germline. The CDR3 sequence is 13 residues long. In DNA, the CDR3 is TGTGCCAGCCTCCTCGGCTATAATTCACCCCTCCACTTT. It specifies CASLLGYNSPLHF.

This clonotype was detected only a few times. An end of the junction does not agree with germline; a read error may underlie this. The chain carries TRBV7-4 and TRBJ2-7, with D uncertain. Germline lookup yields CDR1 SGHVT and CDR2 SQSDAQ. The CDR3 spans 14 residues. The CDR3 DNA is TGCGCCAGCAGCCAAGTAGGAAAGCTCTACGAGCAGTACTTC. As protein: CASSQVGKLYEQYF. Full variable domain (remainder filled in from reference TRBV7-4 and TRBJ2-7): GAGVSQSPRYKVAKRGRDVALRCDSISGHVTLYWYRQTLGQGSEVLTYSQSDAQRDKSGRPSGRFSAERPERSVSTLKIQRTEQGDSAVYLCASSQVGKLYEQYFGPGTRLTVT.

The table lists this clonotype with many counts. The chain joins TRBV7-2 to TRBJ1-2; D gene uncertain. Between the trimmed V and J ends, which lost 5 bases and 8 bases, there was a span of 12 bases. Germline V gives CDR1 SGHTA, CDR2 FQGNSA. The CDR3 spans 12 residues. The CDR3 loop reads CASSPGPTGYTF. The CDR3 nucleotides read TGTGCCAGCAGCCCGGGTCCCACAGGCTACACCTTC.

This clonotype was found many times. The CDR3: CASSYPGQATYEQYF. CDR3 in DNA: TGCGCCAGCAGCTACCCGGGACAGGCTACCTACGAGCAGTACTTC. This chain joins TRBV10-1 and TRBJ2-7; 8 nucleotides match TRBD1. From germline, CDR1 is WNHNN and CDR2 SYGVQD (reference sequence). The CDR3 spans 15 residues. The ends lost 6 bases at V and 2 bases at J; junction bases unmatched: 9.

This clonotype was recorded at least ten times. The chain employs TRBV27 and TRBJ2-2, with TRBD2 matching 7 bases. The CDR3 is 14 residues long. Germline V lookup: CDR1 MNHEY, CDR2 SMNVEV (reference sequence). Unmatched junction bases numbered 4, after V lost 7 bases and J lost 2 bases. The CDR3 here is CASKASGNTGELFF. The CDR3 coding sequence is TGTGCCAGCAAGGCTAGCGGCAACACCGGGGAGCTGTTTTTT.

Ten or more counts support this clonotype. The V gene is TRBV5-1, the J gene TRBJ1-5, with 7 nucleotides matching TRBD1. Trimming at V came to 4 bases and at J to 6 bases, leaving 7 bases not matched to a gene. CDR1 is SGHRS and CDR2 is YFSETQ in the germline V gene. The CDR3 consists of 14 residues. CDR3 in amino acids: CASSTGVGVQPQHF. As DNA, the CDR3 is TGCGCCAGCAGCACAGGGGTGGGGGTTCAGCCCCAGCATTTT. The whole variable domain, remainder taken from reference TRBV5-1 and TRBJ1-5, is KAGVTQTPRYLIKTRGQQVTLSCSPISGHRSVSWYQQTPGQGLQFLFEYFSETQRNKGNFPGRFSGRQFSNSRSEMNVSTLELGDSALYLCASSTGVGVQPQHFGDGTRLSIL.

This clonotype was detected ten times or more. The gene calls are TRBV2 and TRBJ2-7; no definite D call. Trimming cost V 5 bases and J 4 bases, with 6 bases left between them. There are 11 residues in the CDR3. Germline loops: CDR1 SNHLY, CDR2 FYNNEI. In nucleotides, the CDR3 is TGTGCCAGCAGTAAAGGGTACGAGCAGTACTTC. Protein: CASSKGYEQYF.

In this sample, this clonotype turned up many times. This sequence joins TRBV6-6 and TRBJ2-2; D not certain. The length of the CDR3 is 13 residues. From germline, CDR1 is MNHNY and CDR2 SVGAGI (reference sequence). Deletions cut 5 bases from V and 6 bases from J, with 10 bases between. The CDR3 DNA reads TGTGCCAGCAGTCTCTCCGAGCCCGGGGAGCTGTTTTTT. Translated, it gives CASSLSEPGELFF.

The count of this clonotype is one. A single base separates this from a much larger clone, so it may be a read error. The chain uses TRBV2 and TRBJ2-5, with D perhaps matching TRBD1 (6 bases). CDR3 length: 14 residues. Trimming left V 5 bases short and J 6 bases short, with 16 bases between. In germline, CDR1 is SNHLY, CDR2 FYNNEI. Here the CDR3 DNA reads TGTGCCAGCAGTAGCTCAGGGGTAGGAAAGACCCAGTACTTC. It encodes CASSSSGVGKTQYF.

This clonotype was picked up a small number of times. This sequence joins TRBV29-1 and TRBJ1-2; 9 nucleotides align to TRBD1. Trimming at V came to 2 bases and at J to 8 bases, leaving 12 bases not matched to a gene. The length of the CDR3 is 15 residues. The germline gives CDR1 SQVTM, CDR2 ANQGSEA. The CDR3 DNA reads as TGCAGCGTTGAATCTACGACAGGGGGGTTTTTCGGCTACACCTTC. Its translation: CSVESTTGGFFGYTF.

This clonotype was recorded at least ten times. The chain joins TRBV7-2 to TRBJ1-2, with TRBD1 matching over 10 bases. This CDR3 contains 15 residues. Unmatched junction bases numbered 6, after V lost 1 base and J lost 7 bases. Germline lookup yields CDR1 SGHTA and CDR2 FQGNSA. This chain's CDR3 is CASSLVWTGGSGYTF. Here the CDR3 DNA reads TGTGCCAGCAGCTTAGTTTGGACAGGGGGAAGTGGCTACACCTTC.

This rearrangement joins TRBV12-3 or TRBV12-4 to TRBJ1-2, with 9 bases lining up with TRBD1. The J segment lost 3 bases and the V segment lost 2 bases, leaving 4 bases of the junction unmatched. The length of the CDR3 is 15 residues. CDR3 protein: CASSLIGTGHYGYTF. The CDR3 bases are TGTGCCAGCAGTTTAATCGGGACAGGGCACTATGGCTACACCTTC.

The chain employs TRBV12-3 or TRBV12-4 and TRBJ2-2; the D is unclear. The CDR3 spans 14 residues. Trimming stripped 8 bases from V and 2 bases from J, with 12 bases between. Written as DNA, the CDR3 is TGTGCCAGCGGCAAAGAAGTCAACACCGGGGAGCTGTTTTTT. This codes for CASGKEVNTGELFF.

V is TRBV7-9 and J is TRBJ1-1; the D is unclear. From germline, CDR1 is SEHNR and CDR2 FQNEAQ (reference sequence). With 7 bases removed from V and 0 bases from J, the gap between germline ends came to 12 bases. The CDR3 loop spans 14 amino acids. CDR3 region: CASTYLKVNTEAFF. CDR3 in DNA: TGTGCCAGCACTTACCTCAAGGTGAACACTGAAGCTTTCTTT. Looking up the rest from reference TRBV7-9 and TRBJ1-1 gives the full variable domain: DTGVSQNPRHKITKRGQNVTFRCDPISEHNRLYWYRQTLGQGPEFLTYFQNEAQLEKSRLLSDRFSAERPKGSFSTLEIQRTEQGDSAMYLCASTYLKVNTEAFFGQGTRLTVV.

The gene calls are TRBV14 and TRBJ2-6; D call uncertain. Germline-derived CDR1 and CDR2 are SGHDN and FVKESK. Trimming removed 11 bases from V and 0 bases from J, with 11 bases in between. CDR3 length: 14 amino acids. The CDR3 DNA is TGTGCCGCGTCCGGCAGCTCTGGGGCCAACGTCCTGACTTTC. This translates into CAASGSSGANVLTF. Filled out from reference TRBV14 and TRBJ2-6, the complete variable domain reads EAGVTQFPSHSVIEKGQTVTLRCDPISGHDNLYWYRRVMGKEIKFLLHFVKESKQDESGMPNNRFLAERTGGTYSTLKVQPAELEDSGVYFCAASGSSGANVLTFGAGSRLTVL.

In the case of this clonotype: A much larger clone differs by one base, so this may be a read error. The genes are TRBV10-3 and TRBJ2-7; perhaps TRBD2 as D (6 bases). Germline CDR1 is ENHRY and CDR2 is SYGVKD. Trimming took 4 bases from V and 6 from J, leaving 25 bases between them. The CDR3 totals 17 residues. CDR3 sequence: CAISALTGESKICEQYF. The DNA for the CDR3 is TGTGCCATCAGTGCACTAACGGGAGAATCCAAGATCTGCGAGCAGTACTTC.

The rearrangement joins TRBV27 to TRBJ2-7, with no clear D. Germline loops: CDR1 MNHEY, CDR2 SMNVEV (reference sequence). The CDR3 spans 13 residues. Deletions cut 4 bases from V and 2 bases from J, with 9 bases between. The CDR3 DNA sequence: TGTGCCAGCAGTTGGGCAGACACCTACGAGCAGTACTTC. Residues: CASSWADTYEQYF.